This TCR beta chain came from a study of cytomegalovirus exposure and HLA in healthy donors. The PCR had 60 Vbeta and 13 Jbeta primers. Per the original methods: A later analysis counted about 80 million unique TCR beta chains, around 10 million shared. TCRdb's copy holds only in-frame clones and misses some; the assay was immunoSEQ multiplex PCR. The D gene and trimming were derived from the DNA, and the V and J assignments and clone size from that table. The sample records approximately 250,000 clones, about 77% being singletons. A word on this clone: Its antigen is not known.

CDR1 is MGHRA and CDR2 is YSYEKL in the germline V gene. This CDR3 has 15 amino acids. The ends lost 4 bases at V and 0 bases at J; junction bases unmatched: 3. Study-wide points: Generally TCR sequences proved uncommon, though certain public TCRs appeared in numerous donors. Equally common other TCR beta chains were less clonally expanded than HLA-associated ones, a later analysis found. Reports state that TCR beta sequences accurately predicted most subjects' HLA-A and HLA-B alleles.

The sequence was collected from a boy between 10 and 17 years old in good health and CMV-seronegative. Sequencing used PBMCs. This chain connects TRBV4-1 to TRBJ2-7; 10 bases agree with TRBD2. The CDR3 bases are TGCGCCAGCAGCCGGACTAGCGGAGTCTCCTACGAGCAGTACTTC. Translated: CASSRTSGVSYEQYF.